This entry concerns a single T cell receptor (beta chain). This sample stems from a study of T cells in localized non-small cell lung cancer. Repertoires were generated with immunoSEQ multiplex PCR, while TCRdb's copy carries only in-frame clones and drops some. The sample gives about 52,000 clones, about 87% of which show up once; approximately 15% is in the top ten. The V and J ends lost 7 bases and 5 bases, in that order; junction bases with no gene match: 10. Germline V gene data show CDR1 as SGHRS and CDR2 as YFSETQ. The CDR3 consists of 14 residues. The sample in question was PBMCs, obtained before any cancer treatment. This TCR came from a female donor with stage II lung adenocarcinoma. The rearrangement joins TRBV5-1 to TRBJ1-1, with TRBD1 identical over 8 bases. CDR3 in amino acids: CASGDRRRGTEAFF. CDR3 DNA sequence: TGCGCCAGCGGGGACAGGAGGAGGGGGACTGAAGCTTTCTTT.